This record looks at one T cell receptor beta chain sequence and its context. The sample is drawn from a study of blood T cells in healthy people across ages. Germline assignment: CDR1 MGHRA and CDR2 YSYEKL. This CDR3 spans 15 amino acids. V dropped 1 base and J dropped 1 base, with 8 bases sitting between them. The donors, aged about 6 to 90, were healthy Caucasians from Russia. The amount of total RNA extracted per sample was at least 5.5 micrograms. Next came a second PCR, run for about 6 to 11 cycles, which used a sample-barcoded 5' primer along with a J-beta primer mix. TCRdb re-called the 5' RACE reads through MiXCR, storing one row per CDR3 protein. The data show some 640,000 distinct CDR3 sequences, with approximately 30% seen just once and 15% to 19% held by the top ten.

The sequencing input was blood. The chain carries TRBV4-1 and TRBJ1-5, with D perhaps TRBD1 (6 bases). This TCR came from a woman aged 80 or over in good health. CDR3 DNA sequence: TGCGCCAGCAGCCAAGCAGGGGTCAGCAATCAGCCCCAGCATTTT. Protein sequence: CASSQAGVSNQPQHF.